This TCR beta chain was captured in a study of T-cell reconstitution after alpha-beta-depleted transplantation in children listed by TCRdb under 2016. Looking at the study overall: T-cell immune reconstitution after TCRalphabeta/CD19-depleted allogeneic hematopoietic cell transplantation in children was quantitatively tracked in the study by means of TCR repertoire profiling.

The library relied on PCR. TCRdb lists the instrument as Illumina HiSeq 2500. Molecular barcoding was employed in the preparation of TCR libraries, with unique molecular identifiers being used to normalize TCRbeta repertoire quantification. TCRdb's own reprocessing of the public reads used fastp at Q25 and MiXCR and kept productive beta chains. Rows with a matching CDR3 protein are joined into one entry that keeps the most common DNA and genes. In all, the sample holds around 250,000 distinct CDR3 sequences, and more than 8% of those were seen once. 9.5% to 13% of the sample belongs to the ten largest clones. This clonotype was observed at least ten times. No cognate antigen has been identified for it. Base qualities are not at hand, and no much larger clone is one base apart. The CDR3 spans 13 residues, from the cysteine through the phenylalanine. Only the CDR3 region is kept as DNA, spanning 39 bases read in frame from base 1. The junction carries 22 bases between V and J, which are trimmed by 6 bases and 16 bases respectively.

The sequence was collected from a human donor who donated a stem cell graft to a child with SCID. The rearranged chain carries TRBV12-3 or TRBV12-4 and TRBJ2-4, with TRBD1 tentatively as D gene (5 bases match). The specimen was PBMCs from the stem cell graft donor, collected from the stem cell graft. The bases are TGTGCCAGCAGCAGTTTAGGTGACAGTGGGGCTTACTTC. Its protein product is CASSSLGDSGAYF.